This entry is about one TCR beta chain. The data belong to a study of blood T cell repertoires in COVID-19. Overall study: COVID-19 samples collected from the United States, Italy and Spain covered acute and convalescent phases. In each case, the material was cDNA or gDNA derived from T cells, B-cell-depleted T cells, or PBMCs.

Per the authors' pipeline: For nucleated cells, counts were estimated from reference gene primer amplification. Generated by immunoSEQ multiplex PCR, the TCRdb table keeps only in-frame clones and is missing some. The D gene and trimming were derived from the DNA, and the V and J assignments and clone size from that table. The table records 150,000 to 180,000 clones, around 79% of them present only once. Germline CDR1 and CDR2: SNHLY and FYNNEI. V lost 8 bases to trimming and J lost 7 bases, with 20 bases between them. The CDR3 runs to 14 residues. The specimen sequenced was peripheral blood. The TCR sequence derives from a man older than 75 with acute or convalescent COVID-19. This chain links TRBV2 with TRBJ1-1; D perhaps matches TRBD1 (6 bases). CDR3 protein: CASVGQLHSVEAFF. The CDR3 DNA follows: TGTGCCAGCGTCGGACAGTTGCACTCCGTTGAAGCTTTCTTT.